Listed here are 18 T cell receptor beta chains from one sample, sequenced in a study of Ad26.COV2.S vaccination and SARS-CoV-2 variants. Assay used: immunoSEQ multiplex PCR; TCRdb lists only in-frame clones, some missing. The sample shows 330,000 or so clones, approximately 87% of them seen only once. Treatment denoted: about 20 received Ad26.COV2.S at low or high dose, single or two shots; roughly five received placebo; per-sample allocation not given. Specimens were obtained on day 63 following the first vaccine or placebo injection. Here the sequenced sample was peripheral blood, taken in a trial of Ad26.COV2.S vaccine versus placebo. These receptors were taken from a person aged 18-65 years who received the Ad26.COV2.S COVID-19 vaccine or a placebo.

V and J are TRBV30 and TRBJ1-2; D perhaps matches TRBD1 (5 bases). The CDR3 runs to 13 residues. Trimming took 0 bases from V and 4 from J, leaving 9 bases between them. Germline V lookup: CDR1 GTSNPN, CDR2 SVGIG (reference sequence). The CDR3 nucleotides read TGTGCCTGGAGTGTAGGGACGGGCTATGGCTACACCTTC. It yields the protein CAWSVGTGYGYTF.

A single count supports this clone. The rearrangement uses TRBV25-1 and TRBJ1-3; unclear D gene. Trimming shortened V by 5 bases and J by 4 bases, and 21 bases separated the two germline ends. The germline CDR1 and CDR2 sequences are MGHDK and SYGVNS. The CDR3 contains 17 residues. CDR3 amino acids: CASSSHDALQHGNTIYF. For the CDR3, the DNA is TGTGCCAGCAGTTCCCACGACGCACTCCAGCACGGAAACACCATATATTTT.

V and J are TRBV19 and TRBJ2-1; D not certain. The CDR3 contains 12 residues. Trimming stripped 1 base from V and 9 bases from J, with 7 bases between. Germline assignment: CDR1 LNHDA and CDR2 SQIVND (reference sequence). The CDR3 protein is CASSIGSTEQFF. In DNA, the CDR3 is TGTGCCAGTAGTATAGGGTCTACTGAGCAGTTCTTC. The entire variable domain, with the rest obtained from reference TRBV19 and TRBJ2-1, is as follows: DGGITQSPKYLFRKEGQNVTLSCEQNLNHDAMYWYRQDPGQGLRLIYYSQIVNDFQKGDIAEGYSVSREKKESFPLTVTSAQKNPTAFYLCASSIGSTEQFFGPGTRLTVL.

The chain has TRBV11-3 and TRBJ2-1, with 7 bases fitting TRBD2. In germline, CDR1 is SGHNT, CDR2 YENEEA. CDR3 length equals 15 residues. V was pared by 4 bases and J by 4 bases, with 7 bases of the junction left unmatched. Here the CDR3 DNA reads TGTGCCAGCAGCTGGGAAGCGGGGTCTTACAATGAGCAGTTCTTC. Translated: CASSWEAGSYNEQFF. Variable domain in full (rest from reference TRBV11-3 and TRBJ2-1): EAGVVQSPRYKIIEKKQPVAFWCNPISGHNTLYWYLQNLGQGPELLIRYENEEAVDDSQLPKDRFSAERLKGVDSTLKIQPAELGDSAVYLCASSWEAGSYNEQFFGPGTRLTVL.

The rearrangement joins TRBV18 to TRBJ1-2; a weak D match, TRBD1 (6 bases). V lost 2 bases and J lost 6, with 19 bases in between. The V gene's germline CDR1 is KGHSH and CDR2 LQKENI. The CDR3 is made up of 16 amino acids. CDR3 protein: CASSPISTGMFDGYTF. CDR3 DNA: TGTGCCAGCTCACCAATATCAACAGGGATGTTTGATGGCTACACCTTC.

The rearrangement joins TRBV7-9 to TRBJ2-1; 8 nucleotides align to TRBD1. The CDR3 covers 13 residues. CDR1 is SEHNR and CDR2 is FQNEAQ in the germline V gene (reference sequence). The junction had 6 bases not matched to a gene; V was cut back by 6 bases and J by 8 bases. The CDR3 bases are TGTGCCAGCAGGGTGACAGGGGCGGATGAGCAGTTCTTC. Encoded protein: CASRVTGADEQFF.

The V and J genes are TRBV7-3 and TRBJ1-1, with D tentatively TRBD1 (5 bases). CDR3 length: 15 residues. Germline assignment: CDR1 SGHTA and CDR2 FQGTGA. Trimming cost V 1 base and J 5 bases, with 14 bases left between them. CDR3 loop: CASSLMGLDGTEAFF. CDR3 nucleotide sequence: TGTGCCAGCAGCTTAATGGGGCTAGACGGAACTGAAGCTTTCTTT.

The CDR3: CASSLLMWGNTEAFF. The CDR3 coding sequence is TGCGCCAGCAGCCTCCTAATGTGGGGGAACACTGAAGCTTTCTTT. The J gene is TRBJ1-1, the V gene TRBV4-1; D ambiguous. Germline lookup yields CDR1 MGHRA and CDR2 YSYEKL. The CDR3 covers 15 residues. V lost 4 bases to trimming and J lost 1 base, with 13 bases between them.

The V and J genes are TRBV6-5 and TRBJ2-7, with D possibly being TRBD1 (5 bases). The V gene lost 6 bases and the J gene lost 3 bases, with 18 bases spanning the gap. Germline V gene lookup returns CDR1 MNHEY and CDR2 SVGAGI. The CDR3 has 15 residues. The CDR3 protein is CASSRDSTPFYEQYV. The CDR3 bases are TGTGCCAGCAGCCGCGACAGTACCCCGTTCTACGAGCAGTACGTC.

This clone was detected only a few times. The chain links TRBV19 to TRBJ1-2, with D tentatively TRBD1 (5 bases). The ends were cut back, 4 bases at V and 6 bases at J, with 21 bases in the middle. CDR3 length equals 16 residues. In germline, CDR1 is LNHDA, CDR2 SQIVND (reference sequence). The CDR3 here is CASSTRWDSRENGYTF. CDR3 nucleotides: TGTGCCAGTAGTACCCGTTGGGACTCCCGAGAGAATGGCTACACCTTC.

The chain couples TRBV7-2 to TRBJ1-2; D unclear. The CDR3 extends over 14 amino acids. Looked up from germline, CDR1 is SGHTA and CDR2 is FQGNSA. Between the trimmed V and J ends, which lost 1 base and 4 bases, there was a span of 10 bases. CDR3 sequence (DNA): TGTGCCAGCAGCTTAGATCGAGCAACCTATGGCTACACCTTC. Its translation: CASSLDRATYGYTF.

This clone appeared a few times. This chain links TRBV5-6 with TRBJ1-5; 9 bases fit TRBD1. CDR3 length equals 14 residues. After removal of 4 bases from V and 6 bases from J, the junction contained 5 bases not matched to a gene. Per germline, CDR1 SGHDT and CDR2 YYEEEE. In nucleotides, the CDR3 is TGTGCCAGCAGCACTGACAGGGGGGCTCAGCCCCAGCATTTT. Its translation is CASSTDRGAQPQHF.

This sequence joins TRBV7-2 and TRBJ1-5; D is ambiguous. This CDR3 has 15 residues. Germline CDR1 is SGHTA and CDR2 is FQGNSA. The ends were cut back, 1 base at V and 2 bases at J, with 9 bases in the middle. The CDR3 sequence is CASSLGPWGNQPQHF. In nucleotides, the CDR3 is TGTGCCAGCAGCTTAGGGCCGTGGGGCAATCAGCCCCAGCATTTT.

This clone appeared once. V usage is TRBV28 and J usage is TRBJ1-3; TRBD1 might be the D (6 bases). CDR3 length equals 16 residues. V was clipped by 7 bases and J by 0 bases, with 16 bases between them. The germline V gene encodes CDR1 MDHEN and CDR2 SYDVKM. Here the CDR3 DNA reads TGTGCCAGCATAAAGTCACAGGGCTACTCTGGAAACACCATATATTTT. Protein sequence: CASIKSQGYSGNTIYF.

The chain carries TRBV15 and TRBJ1-2; 7 bases are shared with TRBD1. Germline CDR1 reads LNHNV; CDR2 reads YYDKDF (reference sequence). There are 13 residues in the CDR3. Germline trimming cut 9 bases from V and 4 bases from J; bases unmatched to any gene: 8. The CDR3 protein is CATGDSFTYGYTF. The CDR3 DNA reads TGTGCCACAGGGGACAGTTTCACCTATGGCTACACCTTC.

The rearrangement links TRBV19 to TRBJ1-2, with TRBD1 matching 7 bases. The V gene end was trimmed by 7 bases and the J gene end by 4 bases; junction bases not matched to a gene: 15. The CDR3 totals 16 residues. Germline CDR1 LNHDA, CDR2 SQIVND (reference sequence). CDR3 nucleotide sequence: TGTGCCAGTACCGTTCCAGGGGGTTTGAATAGCTATGGCTACACCTTC. This translates into CASTVPGGLNSYGYTF.

The genes are TRBV14 and TRBJ1-1, with D hard to call. V gave up 4 bases and J gave up 0 bases, with 6 bases separating them. The CDR3 covers 13 residues. The germline V gene has CDR1 SGHDN and CDR2 FVKESK. The CDR3: CASSLSLNTEAFF. The CDR3 DNA is TGTGCCAGCAGCCTCTCCTTGAACACTGAAGCTTTCTTT.

The genes are TRBV21-1 and TRBJ2-1; the table's D call of TRBD1 was not tested on the DNA. TRBV21-1 is tagged as a pseudogene. CDR3 length: 17 amino acids. The CDR3 spells CASSKAQLQGSYNEQFF. CDR3 coding DNA: TGTGCCAGCAGCAAAGCCCAACTCCAGGGATCCTACAATGAGCAGTTCTTC.